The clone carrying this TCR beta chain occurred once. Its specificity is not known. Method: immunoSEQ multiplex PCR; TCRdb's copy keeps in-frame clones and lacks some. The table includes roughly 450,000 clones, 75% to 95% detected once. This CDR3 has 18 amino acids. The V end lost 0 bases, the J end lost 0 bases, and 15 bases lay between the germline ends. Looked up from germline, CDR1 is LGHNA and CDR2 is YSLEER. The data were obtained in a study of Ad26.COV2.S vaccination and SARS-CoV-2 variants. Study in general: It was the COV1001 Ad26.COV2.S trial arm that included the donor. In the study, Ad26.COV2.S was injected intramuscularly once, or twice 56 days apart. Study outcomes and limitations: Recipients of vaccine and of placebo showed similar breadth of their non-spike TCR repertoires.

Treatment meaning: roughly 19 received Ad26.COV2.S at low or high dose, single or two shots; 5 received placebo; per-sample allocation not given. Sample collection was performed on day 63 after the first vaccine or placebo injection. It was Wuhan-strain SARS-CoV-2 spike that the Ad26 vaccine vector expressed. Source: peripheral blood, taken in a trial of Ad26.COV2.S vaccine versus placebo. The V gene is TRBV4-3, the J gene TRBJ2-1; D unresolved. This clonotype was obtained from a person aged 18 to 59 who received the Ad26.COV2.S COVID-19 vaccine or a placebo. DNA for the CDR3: TGCGCCAGCAGCCAAGATAGGGCAGTCTTTATCTCCTACAATGAGCAGTTCTTC. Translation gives CASSQDRAVFISYNEQFF.